The 20 T cell receptor beta chains below all came from one sample that was sequenced in a study of chemoradiotherapy in HPV16-positive cancers. Sequencing was performed with immunoSEQ multiplex PCR; in TCRdb, only in-frame clones are kept and a portion is missing. The sample shows tens of thousands of clones, about 93% of them seen only once. The sequenced sample was blood, obtained from a patient who underwent chemoradiotherapy. Receptor source: a human donor with HPV-associated anogenital cancer.

The V and J genes are TRBV28 and TRBJ1-5; D is unresolved. The V gene's germline CDR1 is MDHEN and CDR2 SYDVKM. V was cut by 3 bases and J by 2 bases, with 11 bases left in between. There are 15 residues in the CDR3. The CDR3 region is CASSFFSGGNQPQHF. The CDR3, as DNA: TGTGCCAGCAGTTTTTTCTCCGGGGGCAATCAGCCCCAGCATTTT.

The chain carries TRBV6-1 and TRBJ1-5; D is unclear. The germline V and J ends were trimmed by 6 bases and 0 bases, with 12 bases remaining between them. The CDR3 extends over 15 amino acids. Germline CDR1 MNHNS, CDR2 SASEGT. CDR3 protein: CASRGNIGSNQPQHF. The CDR3, as DNA: TGTGCCAGCAGGGGGAACATCGGTAGCAATCAGCCCCAGCATTTT.

The chain couples TRBV19 to TRBJ2-5, with TRBD1 as a possible D gene (7 bases). The CDR3 has 14 amino acids. Germline CDR1 reads LNHDA; CDR2 reads SQIVND (reference sequence). V was cut by 9 bases and J by 5 bases, with 19 bases left in between. The CDR3 DNA sequence: TGTGCCAGCCGCACCAGGGGGGCGGGGGAGACCCAGTACTTC. Translating gives CASRTRGAGETQYF. Using reference TRBV19 and TRBJ2-5 for the parts outside the CDR3, the full variable domain is DGGITQSPKYLFRKEGQNVTLSCEQNLNHDAMYWYRQDPGQGLRLIYYSQIVNDFQKGDIAEGYSVSREKKESFPLTVTSAQKNPTAFYLCASRTRGAGETQYFGPGTRLLVL.

The chain joins TRBV7-9 to TRBJ2-5, with TRBD2 matching over 13 bases. Per germline, CDR1 SEHNR and CDR2 FQNEAQ (reference sequence). The V segment lost 5 bases and the J segment 1 base; nucleotides outside the gene matches: 4. This CDR3 region has 16 residues. The CDR3 nucleotides are TGTGCCAGCAGCCCTGGGACTAGCGGGGTCCAAGAGACCCAGTACTTC. Its protein is CASSPGTSGVQETQYF.

This chain joins TRBV29-1 and TRBJ1-2, with a possible D match to TRBD1 (6 bases). Germline V gene sequence: CDR1 SQVTM, CDR2 ANQGSEA. The CDR3 runs to 15 residues. With 7 bases removed from V and 4 bases from J, the gap between germline ends came to 22 bases. The CDR3 sequence is CSADTDSRLLYGYTF. The DNA of the CDR3 is TGCAGCGCCGATACGGACAGCCGACTGCTCTATGGCTACACCTTC.

The chain recombines TRBV19 with TRBJ2-1; D remains ambiguous. Trimming took off 4 bases at V and 0 bases at J, with 7 bases between the two ends. Germline loops: CDR1 LNHDA, CDR2 SQIVND (reference sequence). The CDR3 spans 14 residues. CDR3 DNA sequence: TGTGCCAGTAGTAGGGCCTACTCCTACAATGAGCAGTTCTTC. The encoded protein is CASSRAYSYNEQFF.

The chain joins TRBV5-6 to TRBJ1-6; D gene unclear. Per the germline V gene, CDR1 is SGHDT and CDR2 is YYEEEE. The V end lost 0 bases, the J end lost 4 bases, and 11 bases lay between the germline ends. This CDR3 region has 16 residues. The CDR3 sequence: CASSLGQQEYNSPLHF. The DNA of the CDR3 is TGTGCCAGCAGCTTGGGGCAGCAGGAGTATAATTCACCCCTCCACTTT.

The rearrangement uses TRBV2 and TRBJ1-6; no reliable D call. Trimming left V 8 bases short and J 1 base short, with 9 bases between. The V gene's germline CDR1 is SNHLY and CDR2 FYNNEI. This CDR3 spans 14 amino acids. As DNA, the CDR3 is TGTGCCAGCGAGAAAGGGTCCTATAATTCACCCCTCCACTTT. Encoded protein: CASEKGSYNSPLHF.

The chain combines TRBV18 with TRBJ2-1, with TRBD2 matching over 13 bases. CDR3 size: 19 residues. V lost 3 bases and J lost 0; bases outside the gene matches: 8. Germline V lookup: CDR1 KGHSH, CDR2 LQKENI. CDR3 sequence: CASSPLGLAGANSYNEQFF. DNA for the CDR3: TGTGCCAGCTCACCCCTAGGACTAGCGGGGGCCAACTCCTACAATGAGCAGTTCTTC.

The V call is TRBV11-2, the J call TRBJ2-1; 11 nucleotides line up with TRBD2. V gave up 8 bases and J gave up 0 bases; unmatched junction bases: 12. The CDR3 is made up of 18 amino acids. CDR1 is SGHAT, CDR2 FQNNGV, per germline. The DNA for the CDR3 is TGTGCCAGCTCCCCGGCCGTAGCGGGAGGGTTCTCCTACAATGAGCAGTTCTTC. This codes for CASSPAVAGGFSYNEQFF.

The chain carries TRBV7-9 and TRBJ2-3; D is unresolved. The ends were cut back, 5 bases at V and 10 bases at J, with 16 bases in the middle. Germline V gene lookup returns CDR1 SEHNR and CDR2 FQNEAQ (reference sequence). The CDR3 totals 13 residues. CDR3: CASSQERIQPQYF. The CDR3 DNA reads as TGTGCCAGCAGCCAAGAAAGGATTCAGCCGCAGTATTTT.

The chain recombines TRBV7-3 with TRBJ1-3; no clear D gene. The CDR3 covers 14 residues. Germline V CDR1 and CDR2: SGHTA, FQGTGA. Trimming took 5 bases from V and 0 from J, leaving 8 bases between them. Here the CDR3 reads CASSPDPSGNTIYF. CDR3 coding DNA: TGTGCCAGCAGCCCTGACCCCTCTGGAAACACCATATATTTT.

The count of this clone is one. This chain uses TRBV15 with TRBJ1-3; no definite D call. Per germline, CDR1 LNHNV and CDR2 YYDKDF (reference sequence). CDR3 length: 15 residues. Trimming stripped 0 bases from V and 3 bases from J, with 9 bases between. In DNA form, the CDR3 reads TGTGCCACCAGCAGAGATAAATCCCTTGGAAACACCATATATTTT. Translated: CATSRDKSLGNTIYF. The complete variable domain, with remaining parts taken from reference TRBV15 and TRBJ1-3, reads DAMVIQNPRYQVTQFGKPVTLSCSQTLNHNVMYWYQQKSSQAPKLLFHYYDKDFNNEADTPDNFQSRRPNTSFCFLDIRSPGLGDTAMYLCATSRDKSLGNTIYFGEGSWLTVV.

The genes are TRBV5-6 and TRBJ1-1; D possibly corresponds to TRBD1 (5 bases). V was cut by 2 bases and J by 2 bases, with 7 bases left in between. This CDR3 region has 13 residues. CDR1 and CDR2 (germline): SGHDT, YYEEEE. The CDR3 sequence: CASSFQGNTEAFF. CDR3 coding DNA: TGTGCCAGCAGCTTTCAGGGAAACACTGAAGCTTTCTTT. Filled out from reference TRBV5-6 and TRBJ1-1, the complete variable domain reads DAGVTQSPTHLIKTRGQQVTLRCSPKSGHDTVSWYQQALGQGPQFIFQYYEEEERQRGNFPDRFSGHQFPNYSSELNVNALLLGDSALYLCASSFQGNTEAFFGQGTRLTVV.

V gene TRBV5-1 combines with J gene TRBJ1-4; no clear D gene. Germline lookup yields CDR1 SGHRS and CDR2 YFSETQ. The length of the CDR3 is 12 residues. Trimming took 2 bases from V and 5 from J, leaving 4 bases between them. The CDR3 here is CASSFQNEKLFF. CDR3 in DNA: TGCGCCAGCAGCTTCCAGAATGAAAAACTGTTTTTT.

V and J are TRBV2 and TRBJ2-4; 14 positions agree with TRBD2. This CDR3 has 15 residues. Looked up from germline, CDR1 is SNHLY and CDR2 is FYNNEI. V lost 3 bases to trimming and J lost 8 bases; unmatched junction nucleotides: 3. The CDR3: CASSEEGLAGDIQYF. In DNA form, the CDR3 reads TGTGCCAGCAGTGAGGAGGGACTAGCGGGAGACATTCAGTACTTC.

This chain connects TRBV20-1 to TRBJ1-1; D remains unclear. Per the germline V gene, CDR1 is DFQATT and CDR2 is SNEGSKA (reference sequence). The CDR3 is 11 amino acids. The germline V and J ends were trimmed by 5 bases and 9 bases, with 13 bases remaining between them. This chain's CDR3 is CSASWTGKAFF. The DNA of the CDR3 is TGCAGTGCTTCTTGGACGGGAAAAGCTTTCTTT.

This clone was seen a single time. The CDR3 protein is CASSLGAGRETQYF. CDR3 nucleotide sequence: TGCGCCAGCAGCTTAGGCGCAGGGAGAGAGACCCAGTACTTC. The rearrangement links TRBV5-1 to TRBJ2-5, with D perhaps given as TRBD1 or TRBD2 (5 bases each). Germline CDR1 is SGHRS and CDR2 is YFSETQ. V dropped 2 bases and J dropped 4 bases, with 12 bases sitting between them. The CDR3 has 14 residues.

The chain links TRBV7-9 to TRBJ2-1, with a weak D call TRBD1 (5 bases). The germline V and J ends were trimmed by 4 bases and 2 bases, with 18 bases remaining between them. This CDR3 has 17 amino acids. Germline V lookup: CDR1 SEHNR, CDR2 FQNEAQ (reference sequence). The CDR3 DNA sequence: TGTGCCAGCAGCTCCCCGCTGGGGCCGTTCCCCTACAATGAGCAGTTCTTC. Its translation is CASSSPLGPFPYNEQFF.

The J gene is TRBJ1-2, the V gene TRBV7-9, with 7 bases aligning to TRBD1. This CDR3 has 15 amino acids. J was trimmed by 3 bases and V by 3 bases; bases with no gene match: 7. CDR1 is SEHNR, CDR2 FQNEAQ, per germline (reference sequence). The CDR3: CASSFGTADYYGYTF. Written as DNA, the CDR3 is TGTGCCAGCAGCTTCGGGACAGCGGATTACTATGGCTACACCTTC.